This TCR beta chain derives from a study of blood T cell repertoires in COVID-19. About the study: T cells, B-cell-depleted T cells, or PBMCs provided the cDNA or gDNA that served as material.

This CDR3 is 16 amino acids long. Participants came from some 26 US areas, aged roughly 18 to 95 years. Categorization into cohorts depended on clinical history that participants reported. Recovered status in Cohort 3 required two negative PCRs, clearance, or symptom resolution. TCRdb keeps only in-frame clones here, not all; method: immunoSEQ multiplex PCR. The sample shows hundreds of thousands of clones, roughly 89% of them seen only once. The source material was PBMCs or T cells enriched from blood (not recorded which). The TCR comes from a woman aged 25 to 39 who had recovered from COVID-19. The chain is built from TRBV21-1 and TRBJ2-7; the table gives TRBD1 as D, unverified against the DNA. TRBV21-1 is an annotated pseudogene. The CDR3 DNA reads as TGTGCCAGCAGCATCGGACGGGACACGTGCTCCTACGAGCAGTACTTC. This encodes CASSIGRDTCSYEQYF.